These T cell receptor beta chains were read from a single sample in a study of post-analysis software for immune sequencing data. Each CDR3 protein is one row after TCRdb ran MiXCR on the PCR reads. The repertoire includes some 890,000 distinct CDR3 sequences, about 57% of them detected once, and roughly 4.4% sits in the top ten. The specimen was blood. All receptors come from a girl aged 10-17 years with multiple sclerosis. The CDR3 runs from the conserved cysteine through the conserved F or W. D genes are given only for firm matches. Size is stated for part of the rows, as once, few or many counts, or as a class when the clone is expanded.

D	V	J	size	DNA	CDR3
NA	TRBV15	TRBJ2-1	NA	TGCGCCACCAGCAGAGATAAGGGGGGCGCGTACAATGAGCAGTTCTTC	CATSRDKGGAYNEQFF
NA	TRBV21-1	TRBJ1-1	NA	TGTGCCAGCAGTGACGGGGGGACCCCTGAAGCTTTCTTT	CASSDGGTPEAFF
NA	TRBV9	TRBJ1-2	NA	TGTGCCAGCAGCGGAACAGTATCCGGCTACACCTTC	CASSGTVSGYTF
NA	TRBV5-6	TRBJ1-1	NA	TGTGCCAGCAGCTTAGGGACCCTCCCGGAAGCTTTCTTT	CASSLGTLPEAFF
TRBD2	TRBV3-1	TRBJ2-5	NA	TGTGCCAGCAGCCAAGATTCCCCTGTCTTTGTAGCGGGGGGGCCAGAGACCCAGTACTTC	CASSQDSPVFVAGGPETQYF
NA	TRBV9	TRBJ1-2	few	TGTGCCAGCAGCCCGAACCTATGGCGGGTAGACTATGGCTACACCTTC	CASSPNLWRVDYGYTF
TRBD2	TRBV20-1	TRBJ2-7	NA	TGCAGTGTTCCGGGACTAGCGGGGGCTACCTCCTACGAGCAGTACTTC	CSVPGLAGATSYEQYF
NA	TRBV15	TRBJ2-5	NA	TGTGCCACCAGCAGAGATCCACGGTTTTTCCGCCAAGAGACCCAGTACTTC	CATSRDPRFFRQETQYF
NA	TRBV21-1	TRBJ1-2	NA	TGTGCCAGCAGCTTCCGGACTGAGACGTATGGCTACACCTTC	CASSFRTETYGYTF
NA	TRBV10-3	TRBJ2-5	few	TGTGCCACCCGGATCAACCAAGAGACCCAGTACTTC	CATRINQETQYF
NA	TRBV7-6	TRBJ2-7	few	TGTGCCAGCAGCCTTTTTGTAAGTGAGCAGTACTTC	CASSLFVSEQYF
NA	TRBV7-2	TRBJ1-2	few	TGTGCCAGCAGCCTCTCCACAGGCATTTCTAACTATGGCTACACCTTC	CASSLSTGISNYGYTF
NA	TRBV12-3/TRBV12-4	TRBJ2-3	NA	TGTGCCAGCAGTTTTTTAGGGTACGAACATACCTATACGCAGTATTTT	CASSFLGYEHTYTQYF
TRBD2	TRBV20-1	TRBJ2-1	NA	TGCAGTGCTAGAGCTAGCGGGAGGGCCGAGAATGAGCAGTTCTTC	CSARASGRAENEQFF
NA	TRBV9	TRBJ2-7	NA	TGTGCCAGCAGCATGCGGACGGGGGCCTACGAGCAGTACTTC	CASSMRTGAYEQYF
TRBD2	TRBV12-3/TRBV12-4	TRBJ2-1	NA	TGTGCCAGCAGTCGCGGGGGGGTTTCCTACAATGAGCAGTTCTTC	CASSRGGVSYNEQFF
NA	TRBV15	TRBJ2-3	NA	TGTGCCACCAGCAGCCAAGGCTCTAGCACAAATACGCAGTATTTT	CATSSQGSSTNTQYF
TRBD1	TRBV29-1	TRBJ1-4	NA	TGCAGCGTTGACGAGGGGGCAAGTAATGAAAAACTGTTTTTT	CSVDEGASNEKLFF
NA	TRBV5-1	TRBJ1-1	NA	TGCGCCAGCAGCTTGGATATTGCAAGGGACACTGAAGCTTTCTTT	CASSLDIARDTEAFF
NA	TRBV29-1	TRBJ2-7	NA	TGCAGCGTTGCGCGGAGATTAGCTGGTAACAATGAGCAGTACTTC	CSVARRLAGNNEQYF
TRBD2	TRBV7-2	TRBJ2-3	few	TGTGCCAGCAGCTTATCGACCGGGGGGGCAGGAGATACGCAGTATTTT	CASSLSTGGAGDTQYF
NA	TRBV29-1	TRBJ2-3	few	TGCAGCGTTGAAAGGGGATTAGGGGCGGATACGCAGTATTTT	CSVERGLGADTQYF
NA	TRBV6-6	TRBJ2-1	NA	TGTGCCAGCAGTTACCGGGGACGGAGCTCCTACAATGAGCAGTTCTTC	CASSYRGRSSYNEQFF
NA	TRBV25-1	TRBJ1-1	NA	TGTGCCACCGAAGGCGGGAGGAACACTGAAGCTTTCTTT	CATEGGRNTEAFF
TRBD2	TRBV27	TRBJ2-1	NA	TGTGTCAGCAGTTTCGGGCGAGGGACCCCGGACGGGAGGTTCAGATACAATGAGCAGTTCTTC	CVSSFGRGTPDGRFRYNEQFF
NA	TRBV7-9	TRBJ2-4	NA	TGTGCCAGCAGGCGGAGTACTACCAAAAACATTCAGTACTTC	CASRRSTTKNIQYF
TRBD2	TRBV7-3	TRBJ2-1	NA	TGTGCCAGCAGCTCTCCCCCAACGTCACTAGCGGGAGTAGGAAATGAGCAGTTCTTC	CASSSPPTSLAGVGNEQFF
NA	TRBV4-1	TRBJ1-2	NA	TGCGCCAGCAGCCAAGGAACGTTGAACTATGGCTACACCTTC	CASSQGTLNYGYTF
NA	TRBV20-1	TRBJ2-1	NA	TGCAGTGCTAGAAGACCCAAGTCGGGCCAACTCAATGAGCAGTTCTTC	CSARRPKSGQLNEQFF
TRBD1	TRBV5-1	TRBJ1-2	once	TGCGCCAGCAGCGAAGGGACAGGGCCATTTTCCCGGTATGGCTACACCTTC	CASSEGTGPFSRYGYTF
TRBD1	TRBV7-3	TRBJ2-4	NA	TGTGCCAGCAGCTCCCATATTCAGGGGGTAGCCAAAAACATTCAGTACTTC	CASSSHIQGVAKNIQYF
TRBD2	TRBV14	TRBJ2-1	once	TGTGCCAGCAGCCCACCAGGGAGGGACCCGTACAATGAGCAGTTCTTC	CASSPPGRDPYNEQFF
NA	TRBV5-1	TRBJ2-1	NA	TGCGCCAGCAAGGCGGGAAACTCCTACAATGAGCAGTTCTTC	CASKAGNSYNEQFF
NA	TRBV20-1	TRBJ2-5	few	TGCAGTGCCGCAGGACAAGGAGGACGCGAGACCCAGTACTTC	CSAAGQGGRETQYF
TRBD1	TRBV5-1	TRBJ2-1	NA	TGTGCCAGCAGCTCGGGACAGGGGGCCTACAATGAGCAGTTCTTC	CASSSGQGAYNEQFF
TRBD2	TRBV20-1	TRBJ2-5	NA	TGCAGTGGGCTAGCGGGACAAGAGACCCAGTACTTC	CSGLAGQETQYF
NA	TRBV19	TRBJ2-5	NA	TGTGCCAGTACCGCCGGGGGCACGGGGTTAGAGACCCAGTACTTC	CASTAGGTGLETQYF
NA	TRBV4-1	TRBJ1-2	NA	TGCGCCAGCAGCCAAGGGGCCATACCTCGGGACAAGGGCTATGGCTACACCTTC	CASSQGAIPRDKGYGYTF
NA	TRBV7-6	TRBJ2-7	few	TGTGCCAGCAGCTTAGATGGCGGAGCCTCCTACGAGCAGTACTTC	CASSLDGGASYEQYF
TRBD2	TRBV5-1	TRBJ2-7	few	TGCGCCAGCAGCCCAATATCCGGACTAGCCTCTTCCTACGAGCAGTACTTC	CASSPISGLASSYEQYF
NA	TRBV12-3/TRBV12-4	TRBJ2-7	NA	TGTGCCAGCAGTTTATTACCGGGAGAGAACGAGCAGTACTTC	CASSLLPGENEQYF
NA	TRBV29-1	TRBJ2-3	NA	TGCAGCCTTTTCCCGGGGGCAGATACGCAGTATTTT	CSLFPGADTQYF